This paragraph reports one T cell receptor (beta chain). The method was immunoSEQ multiplex PCR; TCRdb's version includes in-frame clones alone and lacks a portion of them. The repertoire holds a few hundred thousand clones, with more than 70% as singletons. This sample is part of a study of blood T cell repertoires in COVID-19. Germline V CDR1 and CDR2: SEHNR, FQNEAQ (reference sequence). This CDR3 is 17 amino acids long. The V and J ends lost 3 bases and 1 base, in that order; junction bases with no gene match: 9. V is TRBV7-9 and J is TRBJ2-3; 8 positions match TRBD2. This TCR came from a man in his forties in a cohort exposed to, infected with or recovered from COVID-19 (not recorded which). Material for sequencing was PBMCs or T cells enriched from blood (not recorded which). This chain's CDR3 is CASSLGGAGVRTDTQYF. The CDR3 DNA follows: TGTGCCAGCAGCTTGGGGGGAGCGGGAGTACGCACAGATACGCAGTATTTT.